The rows below give T cell receptor beta chains drawn from one sample of a study of T cell responses to AZD1222 COVID-19 vaccine. Profiled with immunoSEQ multiplex PCR; TCRdb holds only in-frame clones, not every one. The table lists around 150,000 clones, roughly 85% of them singletons, with more than 7.5% in the top ten. The sample in question was peripheral blood, obtained 28 days after the second dose of the MenACWY control vaccine. The receptors stem from an adult who received the MenACWY meningococcal vaccine as a control. Both conserved end residues are part of each CDR3. Each record gives: clone size, J gene, V gene, D gene, CDR3 DNA, CDR3 protein. A D gene is named only where the DNA matches it firmly. Clone size appears in some rows only: once, few, many, or a class for an expanded clone.

once TRBJ1-1 TRBV4-1 NA TGCGCCAGCAGCCCCCCGAGGCAGGGACCGGGCACTGAAGCTTTCTTT CASSPPRQGPGTEAFF
NA TRBJ2-2 TRBV24-1 TRBD2 TGTGCCACCAGCCCTGACCTAATTAGCGGGAGATTGGTCACCGGGGAGCTGTTTTTT CATSPDLISGRLVTGELFF
NA TRBJ2-5 TRBV25-1 TRBD2 TGTGCCAGCAGCCGACTAGCGGGGGGGCAAGAGACCCAGTACTTC CASSRLAGGQETQYF
once TRBJ1-3 TRBV18 NA TGTGCCAGCTCACCTGCCTCTGGAAACACCATATATTTT CASSPASGNTIYF
few TRBJ1-6 TRBV10-3 NA TGTGCCATCAGGAGGGAGAGCTATAATTCACCCCTCCACTTT CAIRRESYNSPLHF
NA TRBJ2-1 TRBV28 TRBD1 TGTGCCAGCAGTCGAAGGACAGGGGGCGGCCACAATGAGCAGTTCTTC CASSRRTGGGHNEQFF
NA TRBJ1-2 TRBV19 NA TGTGCCAGTAGTATGCAGGGGACGGCCTCAGCTAACTATGGCTACACCTTC CASSMQGTASANYGYTF
NA TRBJ2-5 TRBV13 TRBD2 TGTGCCAGCAGCTTAAGACTAGCGGGTCAAGAGACCCAGTACTTC CASSLRLAGQETQYF
NA TRBJ2-1 TRBV4-1 TRBD1 TGCGCCAGCAGCCAAGTAACAGGGGACAATGAGCAGTTCTTC CASSQVTGDNEQFF
NA TRBJ1-5 TRBV18 NA TGTGCCAGCTCAGCGCCTGGGGGGAGATTCAATCAGCCCCAGCATTTT CASSAPGGRFNQPQHF
NA TRBJ2-5 TRBV5-1 NA TGCGCCAGCAGCTTGGCCGGGAAGGGCCTAGAGACCCAGTACTTC CASSLAGKGLETQYF
NA TRBJ1-5 TRBV28 NA TGTGCCAGCAGTCCTATGGGGGGGACCAATCAGCCCCAGCATTTT CASSPMGGTNQPQHF
NA TRBJ2-1 TRBV6-5 NA TGTGCCAGCAGTTACTCGATTGGTGGAATGGACAATGAGCAGTTCTTC CASSYSIGGMDNEQFF
NA TRBJ2-3 TRBV3-1/TRBV3-2 TRBD2 TGTGCCAGCAGCCCCCTGGCGGGAGTCACAGATACGCAGTATTTT CASSPLAGVTDTQYF
NA TRBJ2-3 TRBV19 NA TGTGCCAGTAGTATATCCCGGAGAGATACGCAGTATTTT CASSISRRDTQYF
NA TRBJ2-3 TRBV6-1 TRBD1 TGTGCCAGCAGTGAAAGCCCGGGACAGTTTAGCACAGATACGCAGTATTTT CASSESPGQFSTDTQYF
NA TRBJ1-5 TRBV6-1 NA TGTGCCAGCAGTGATCGTTGGGGGGGTCAGCCCCAGCATTTT CASSDRWGGQPQHF
NA TRBJ2-1 TRBV7-2 NA TGTGCCAGCAGCCCCCGGGGATACGGGATTCTATACAATGAGCAGTTCTTC CASSPRGYGILYNEQFF
NA TRBJ1-1 TRBV19 NA TGTGCCAGTAGTATAGAGGGGAGTAACACTGAAGCTTTCTTT CASSIEGSNTEAFF
NA TRBJ1-2 TRBV28 TRBD1 TGTGCCAGCAGCTTGGCGACAGGGAACTATGGCTACACCTTC CASSLATGNYGYTF
NA TRBJ1-4 TRBV5-5 NA TGTGCCAGCAGTTGGCGGGCGGATGAAAAACTGTTTTTT CASSWRADEKLFF
NA TRBJ1-5 TRBV18 NA TGTGCCAGCTCACAGGGTTACGGGAACAATCAGCCCCAGCATTTT CASSQGYGNNQPQHF
NA TRBJ2-2 TRBV7-9 NA TGTGCCAGCAGCCCGACAGTTAACACCGGGGAGCTGTTTTTT CASSPTVNTGELFF
NA TRBJ2-2 TRBV5-1 TRBD2 TGCGCCAGCAGCCGCGGGGGGACGAACACCGGGGAGCTGTTTTTT CASSRGGTNTGELFF
NA TRBJ1-1 TRBV11-3 NA TGTGCCAGCAGCTTAGAACGGAACACTGAAGCTTTCTTT CASSLERNTEAFF
NA TRBJ2-7 TRBV14 NA TGTGCCAGCAGCCAATCCCTAGCACAGACCTACGAGCAGTACTTC CASSQSLAQTYEQYF
NA TRBJ1-1 TRBV3-1/TRBV3-2 NA TGTGCCAGCAGTCATTGGACAAGGGAGAACACTGAAGCTTTCTTT CASSHWTRENTEAFF
NA TRBJ2-2 TRBV5-6 NA TGTGCCAGCAGCTTATGGGGGTGGAACACCGGGGAGCTGTTTTTT CASSLWGWNTGELFF
NA TRBJ1-2 TRBV3-1/TRBV3-2 TRBD1 TGTGCCAGCAGCCAAGATCCCGCAGGGGGCTATGGCTACACCTTC CASSQDPAGGYGYTF
NA TRBJ2-1 TRBV11-3 NA TGTGCCAGCAGCCCGAGTTTGGCCTACAATGAGCAGTTCTTC CASSPSLAYNEQFF
NA TRBJ1-1 TRBV4-1 NA TGCGCCAGCAGCCACGATACATCCAGAGCGAACACTGAAGCTTTCTTT CASSHDTSRANTEAFF
NA TRBJ2-3 TRBV6-2/TRBV6-3 TRBD2 TGTGCCAGCAGTTATAGGACTAGCGGCACAGATACGCAGTATTTT CASSYRTSGTDTQYF
NA TRBJ2-7 TRBV2 NA TGTGCCAGCAGTCGGACGGGTGGCGAGCAGTACTTC CASSRTGGEQYF
NA TRBJ1-5 TRBV5-6 NA TGTGCCAGCAGCTTGGCAGGGAGCAATCAGCCCCAGCATTTT CASSLAGSNQPQHF
NA TRBJ2-7 TRBV6-5 NA TGTGCCAGCAGTTACTCGGTAGGGGCCTACGAGCAGTACTTC CASSYSVGAYEQYF
few TRBJ2-7 TRBV2 NA TGTGCCAGCAGTGAATACTACGAGCAGTACTTC CASSEYYEQYF
once TRBJ2-7 TRBV4-3 TRBD1 TGCGCCAGCAGCCAAGCTGGGACAGGGTACTACGAGCAGTACTTC CASSQAGTGYYEQYF
NA TRBJ1-4 TRBV5-4 TRBD1 TGTGCCAGCAGCTTACAGGGGGCTGGCGAAAAACTGTTTTTT CASSLQGAGEKLFF
NA TRBJ2-1 TRBV28 NA TGTGCCAGCAGCATCGCAGGGTCACCCTACAATGAGCAGTTCTTC CASSIAGSPYNEQFF
NA TRBJ2-1 TRBV20-1 TRBD2 TGCAGTGCTAGTGGTCCCGGGACTAGCGGGAACCCCTACAATGAGCAGTTCTTC CSASGPGTSGNPYNEQFF
NA TRBJ2-2 TRBV11-3 NA TGTGCCAGCAGCTTTCGCCATAACACCGGGGAGCTGTTTTTT CASSFRHNTGELFF
NA TRBJ2-2 TRBV11-2 TRBD1 TGTGCCAGCAGACTCGGACAGGGGGGCGGCGGGGAGCTGTTTTTT CASRLGQGGGGELFF
NA TRBJ2-2 TRBV5-1 TRBD1 TGCGCCAGCAGCTTTTCCGGGACAGTGAACACCGGGGAGCTGTTTTTT CASSFSGTVNTGELFF
NA TRBJ1-4 TRBV7-8 TRBD1 TGTGCCAGCAGCTTAGGGGGCAGGGGGTCAACTAATGAAAAACTGTTTTTT CASSLGGRGSTNEKLFF
NA TRBJ2-1 TRBV19 NA TGTGCCAGTAGTATAGTCAGGGATTCCTACAATGAGCAGTTCTTC CASSIVRDSYNEQFF
NA TRBJ1-5 TRBV29-1 NA TGCAGCGCCTCTTCGGGGAATCAGCCCCAGCATTTT CSASSGNQPQHF
NA TRBJ1-1 TRBV7-7 NA TGTGCCAGCAGCTTAAGCCTGAACACTGAAGCTTTCTTT CASSLSLNTEAFF
NA TRBJ1-5 TRBV9 NA TGTGCCAGCAGCGTAGGGGTTTCGGGAAATCAGCCCCAGCATTTT CASSVGVSGNQPQHF
NA TRBJ2-3 TRBV3-1/TRBV3-2 NA TGTGCCAGCAGCCCCATGGCTAGCGGCACAGATACGCAGTATTTT CASSPMASGTDTQYF
NA TRBJ2-1 TRBV27 TRBD1 TGTGCCAGCAGATCCGACAGGGGAGGCCAAAATGAGCAGTTCTTC CASRSDRGGQNEQFF
NA TRBJ1-4 TRBV29-1 NA TGCAGCGGGAGGGGCCCGGGCGCAACTAATGAAAAACTGTTTTTT CSGRGPGATNEKLFF
NA TRBJ2-7 TRBV7-6 TRBD1 TGTGCCAGCAGCTTATCGGCAGGGGGCGCGGGATACGAGCAGTACTTC CASSLSAGGAGYEQYF
NA TRBJ1-4 TRBV18 NA TGTGCCAGCTCACCAGCGTCGAATGAAAAACTGTTTTTT CASSPASNEKLFF
NA TRBJ2-2 TRBV7-2 NA TGTGCCAGCAGCTTAGCGTGGATGGGAGGGGAGCTGTTTTTT CASSLAWMGGELFF
NA TRBJ2-7 TRBV6-5 NA TGTGCCAGCAGGACCGGAGGGGACCCCTACGAGCAGTACTTC CASRTGGDPYEQYF
NA TRBJ2-7 TRBV30 TRBD1 TGTGCCTGGGGACAGGGGGTCTACGAGCAGTACTTC CAWGQGVYEQYF
NA TRBJ1-6 TRBV11-1 NA TGTGCCAGCAGCTTAGCGGTGGCTTCACCCCTCCACTTT CASSLAVASPLHF
NA TRBJ2-7 TRBV24-1 TRBD1 TGTGCCACCAGTGATTCCGGGACAGGGGGCTACGAGCAGTACTTC CATSDSGTGGYEQYF
NA TRBJ1-6 TRBV27 TRBD1 TGTGCCAGCAGTTTAGACAGGGGGTATTCACCCCTCCACTTT CASSLDRGYSPLHF